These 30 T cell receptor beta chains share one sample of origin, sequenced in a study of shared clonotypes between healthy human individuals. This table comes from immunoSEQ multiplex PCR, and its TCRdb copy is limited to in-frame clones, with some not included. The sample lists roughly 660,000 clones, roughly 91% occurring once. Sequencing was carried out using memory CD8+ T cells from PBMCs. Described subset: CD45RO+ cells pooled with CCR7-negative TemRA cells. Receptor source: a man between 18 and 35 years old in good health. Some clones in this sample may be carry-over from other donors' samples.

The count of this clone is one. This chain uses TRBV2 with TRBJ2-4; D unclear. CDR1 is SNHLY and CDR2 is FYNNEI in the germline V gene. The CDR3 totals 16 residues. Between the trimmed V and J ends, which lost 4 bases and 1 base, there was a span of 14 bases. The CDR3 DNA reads TGTGCCAGCAGTGGTGTCGACGTTGGTGCCAAAAACATTCAGTACTTC. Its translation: CASSGVDVGAKNIQYF. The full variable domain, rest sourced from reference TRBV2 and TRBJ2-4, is EPEVTQTPSHQVTQMGQEVILRCVPISNHLYFYWYRQILGQKVEFLVSFYNNEISEKSEIFDDQFSVERPDGSNFTLKIRSTKLEDSAMYFCASSGVDVGAKNIQYFGAGTRLSVL.

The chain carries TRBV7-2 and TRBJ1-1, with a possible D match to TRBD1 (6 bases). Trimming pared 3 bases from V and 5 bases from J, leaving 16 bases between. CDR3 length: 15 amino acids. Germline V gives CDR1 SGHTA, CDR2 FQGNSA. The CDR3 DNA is TGTGCCAGCAGCTTTTGGGACACCCTTGGGACTGAAGCTTTCTTT. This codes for CASSFWDTLGTEAFF.

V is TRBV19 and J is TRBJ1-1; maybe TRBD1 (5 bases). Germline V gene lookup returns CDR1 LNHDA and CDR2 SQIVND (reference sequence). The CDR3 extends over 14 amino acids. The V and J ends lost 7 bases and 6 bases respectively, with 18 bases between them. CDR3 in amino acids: CASIWGTSSSEAFF. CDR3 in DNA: TGTGCCAGTATTTGGGGGACTTCTTCCTCTGAAGCTTTCTTT.

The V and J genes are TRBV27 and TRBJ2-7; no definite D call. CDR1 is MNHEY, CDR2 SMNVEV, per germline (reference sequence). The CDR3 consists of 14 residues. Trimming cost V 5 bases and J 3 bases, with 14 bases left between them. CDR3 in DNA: TGTGCCAGCAGTGCAACCCGATGGGGCTACGAGCAGTACTTC. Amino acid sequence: CASSATRWGYEQYF.

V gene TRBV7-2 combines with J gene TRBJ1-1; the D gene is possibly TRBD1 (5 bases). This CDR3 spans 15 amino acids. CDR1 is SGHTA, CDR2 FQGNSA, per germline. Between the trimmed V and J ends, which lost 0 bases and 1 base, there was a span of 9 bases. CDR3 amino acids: CASSLAAGTNTEAFF. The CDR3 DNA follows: TGTGCCAGCAGCTTAGCGGCAGGGACGAACACTGAAGCTTTCTTT.

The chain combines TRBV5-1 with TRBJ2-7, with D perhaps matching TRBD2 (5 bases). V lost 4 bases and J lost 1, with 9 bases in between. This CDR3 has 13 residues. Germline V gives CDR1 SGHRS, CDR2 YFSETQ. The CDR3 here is CASSAGLSYEQYF. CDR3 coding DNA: TGCGCCAGCAGCGCCGGACTTTCCTACGAGCAGTACTTC.

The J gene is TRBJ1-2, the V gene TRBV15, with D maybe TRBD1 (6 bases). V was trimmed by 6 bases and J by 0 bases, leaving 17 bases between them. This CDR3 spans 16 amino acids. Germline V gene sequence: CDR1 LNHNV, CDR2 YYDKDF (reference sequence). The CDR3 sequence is CATSGGGGHSNYGYTF. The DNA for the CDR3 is TGTGCCACCAGTGGAGGGGGGGGACACTCTAACTATGGCTACACCTTC.

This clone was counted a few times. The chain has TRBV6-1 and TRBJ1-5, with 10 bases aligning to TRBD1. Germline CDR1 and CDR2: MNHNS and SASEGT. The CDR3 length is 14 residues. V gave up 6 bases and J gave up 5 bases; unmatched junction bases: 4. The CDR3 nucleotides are TGTGCCAGCAGCCTCGGACAGGGGGATCAGCCCCAGCATTTT. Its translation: CASSLGQGDQPQHF.

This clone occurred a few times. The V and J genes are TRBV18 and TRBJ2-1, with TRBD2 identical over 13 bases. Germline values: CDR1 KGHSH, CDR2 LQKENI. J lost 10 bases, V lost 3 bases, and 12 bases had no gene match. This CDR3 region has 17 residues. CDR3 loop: CASSPSNGLAGDREQFF. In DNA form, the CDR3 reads TGTGCCAGCTCACCTAGTAATGGACTAGCGGGAGATCGGGAGCAGTTCTTC.

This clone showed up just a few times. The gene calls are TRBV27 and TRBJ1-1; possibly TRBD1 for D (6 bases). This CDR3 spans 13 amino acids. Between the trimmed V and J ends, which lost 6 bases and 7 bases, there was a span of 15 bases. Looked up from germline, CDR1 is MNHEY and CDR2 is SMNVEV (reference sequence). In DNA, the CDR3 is TGTGCCAGCAGCCCCCGCAGGGGATATGAAGCTTTCTTT. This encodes CASSPRRGYEAFF.

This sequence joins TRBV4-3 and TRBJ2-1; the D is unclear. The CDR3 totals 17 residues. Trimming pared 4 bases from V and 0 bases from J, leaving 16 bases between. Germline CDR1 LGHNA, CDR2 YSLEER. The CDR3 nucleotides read TGCGCCAGCAGCCCAAGCACCCTGGCCAGCTCCTACAATGAGCAGTTCTTC. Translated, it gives CASSPSTLASSYNEQFF.

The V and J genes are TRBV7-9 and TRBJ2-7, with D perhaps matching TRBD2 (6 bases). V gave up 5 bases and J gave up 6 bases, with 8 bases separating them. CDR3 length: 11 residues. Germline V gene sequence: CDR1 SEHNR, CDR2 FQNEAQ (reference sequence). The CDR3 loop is CASSQTSEQYF. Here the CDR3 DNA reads TGTGCCAGCAGCCAGACTAGCGAGCAGTACTTC.

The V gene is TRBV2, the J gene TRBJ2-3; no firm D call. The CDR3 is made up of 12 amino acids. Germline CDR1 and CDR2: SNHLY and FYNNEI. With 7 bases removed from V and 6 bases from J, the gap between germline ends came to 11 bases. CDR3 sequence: CASTGYSDTQYF. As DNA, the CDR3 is TGTGCCAGCACCGGTTATTCGGATACGCAGTATTTT.

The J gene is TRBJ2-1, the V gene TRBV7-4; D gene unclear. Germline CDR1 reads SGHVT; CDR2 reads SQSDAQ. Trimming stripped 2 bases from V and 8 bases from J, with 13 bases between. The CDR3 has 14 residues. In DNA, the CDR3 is TGTGCCAGCAGCTTACTCCCCGGTAGGGATGAGCAGTTCTTC. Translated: CASSLLPGRDEQFF.

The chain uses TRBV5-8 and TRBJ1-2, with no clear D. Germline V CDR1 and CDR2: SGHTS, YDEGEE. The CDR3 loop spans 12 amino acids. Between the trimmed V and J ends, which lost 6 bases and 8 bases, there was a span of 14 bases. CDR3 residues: CASTWARKGYTF. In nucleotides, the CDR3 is TGTGCCAGCACCTGGGCCAGGAAGGGCTACACCTTC.

The CDR3 loop is CASSLSGRQGLSEAFF. CDR3 DNA: TGTGCCAGCAGTTTATCGGGTCGACAGGGTTTGAGTGAAGCTTTCTTT. The chain carries TRBV27 and TRBJ1-1; TRBD1 matches at 7 bases. The CDR3 length is 16 residues. CDR1 is MNHEY, CDR2 SMNVEV, per germline (reference sequence). Germline trimming cut 0 bases from V and 7 bases from J; bases unmatched to any gene: 11.

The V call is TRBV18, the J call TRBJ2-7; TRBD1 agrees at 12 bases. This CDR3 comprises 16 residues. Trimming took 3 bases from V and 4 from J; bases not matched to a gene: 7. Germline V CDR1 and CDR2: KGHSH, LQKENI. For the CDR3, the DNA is TGTGCCAGCTCACCCCCGGGACAGGGGGCTTATTACGAGCAGTACTTC. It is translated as CASSPPGQGAYYEQYF. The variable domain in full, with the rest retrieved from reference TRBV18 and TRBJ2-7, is NAGVMQNPRHLVRRRGQEARLRCSPMKGHSHVYWYRQLPEEGLKFMVYLQKENIIDESGMPKERFSAEFPKEGPSILRIQQVVRGDSAAYFCASSPPGQGAYYEQYFGPGTRLTVT.

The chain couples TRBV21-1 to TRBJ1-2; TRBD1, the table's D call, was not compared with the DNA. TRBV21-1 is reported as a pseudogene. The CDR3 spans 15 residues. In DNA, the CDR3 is TGTGCCAGCAGCCCTCGAACGGACAGGGCCCACGGCTACACCTTC. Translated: CASSPRTDRAHGYTF.

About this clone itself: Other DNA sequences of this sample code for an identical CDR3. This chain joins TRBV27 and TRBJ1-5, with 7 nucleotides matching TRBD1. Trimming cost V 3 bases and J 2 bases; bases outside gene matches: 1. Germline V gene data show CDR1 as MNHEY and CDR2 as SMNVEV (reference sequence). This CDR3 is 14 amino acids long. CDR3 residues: CASSFTGGNQPQHF. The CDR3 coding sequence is TGTGCCAGCAGTTTTACAGGGGGCAATCAGCCCCAGCATTTT.

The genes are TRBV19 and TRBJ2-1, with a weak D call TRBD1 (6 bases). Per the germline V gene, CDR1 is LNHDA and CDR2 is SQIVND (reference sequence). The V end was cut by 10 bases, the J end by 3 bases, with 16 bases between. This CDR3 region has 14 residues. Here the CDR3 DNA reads TGTGCCACATCCCGTTTAGGGGGCTACAATGAGCAGTTCTTC. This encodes CATSRLGGYNEQFF.

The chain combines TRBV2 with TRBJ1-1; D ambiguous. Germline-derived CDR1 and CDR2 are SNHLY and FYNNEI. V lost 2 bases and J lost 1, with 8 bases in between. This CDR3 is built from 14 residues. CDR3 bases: TGTGCCAGCAGTGAACTGTCGCCGAACACTGAAGCTTTCTTT. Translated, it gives CASSELSPNTEAFF.

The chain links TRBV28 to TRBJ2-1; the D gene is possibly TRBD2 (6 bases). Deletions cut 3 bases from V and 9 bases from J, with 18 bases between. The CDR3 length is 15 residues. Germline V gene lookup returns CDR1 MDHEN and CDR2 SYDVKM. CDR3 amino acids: CASSFLRDGGVEQFF. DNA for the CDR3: TGTGCCAGCAGTTTTCTTCGGGATGGAGGGGTTGAGCAGTTCTTC.

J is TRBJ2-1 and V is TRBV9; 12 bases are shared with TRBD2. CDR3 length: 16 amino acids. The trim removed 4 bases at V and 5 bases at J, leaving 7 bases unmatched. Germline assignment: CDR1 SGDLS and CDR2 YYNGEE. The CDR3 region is CASSLSGLAGDNEQFF. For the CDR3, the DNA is TGTGCCAGCAGCCTATCGGGACTAGCGGGTGACAATGAGCAGTTCTTC.

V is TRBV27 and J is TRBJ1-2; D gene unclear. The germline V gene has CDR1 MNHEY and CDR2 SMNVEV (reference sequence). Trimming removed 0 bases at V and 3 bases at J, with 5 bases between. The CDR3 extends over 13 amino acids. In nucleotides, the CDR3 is TGTGCCAGCAGTTTATCAGCCCACTATGGCTACACCTTC. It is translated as CASSLSAHYGYTF.

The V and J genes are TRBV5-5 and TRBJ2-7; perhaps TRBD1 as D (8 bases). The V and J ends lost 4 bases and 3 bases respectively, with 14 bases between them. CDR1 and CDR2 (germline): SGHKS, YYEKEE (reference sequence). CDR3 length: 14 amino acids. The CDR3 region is CASSPQGGIYEQYF. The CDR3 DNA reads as TGTGCCAGCAGCCCACAGGGGGGGATCTACGAGCAGTACTTC.

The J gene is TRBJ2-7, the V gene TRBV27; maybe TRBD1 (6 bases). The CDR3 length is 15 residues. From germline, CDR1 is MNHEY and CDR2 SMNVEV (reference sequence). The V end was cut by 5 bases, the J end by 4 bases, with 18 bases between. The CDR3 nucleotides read TGTGCCAGCAGTGGATATAAAGGACAGAGGTACGAGCAGTACTTC. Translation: CASSGYKGQRYEQYF.

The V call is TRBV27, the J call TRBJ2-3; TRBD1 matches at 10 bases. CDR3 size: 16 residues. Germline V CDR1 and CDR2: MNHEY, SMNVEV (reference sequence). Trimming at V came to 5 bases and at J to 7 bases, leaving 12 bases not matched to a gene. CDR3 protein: CASSPPGTGDRHTQYF. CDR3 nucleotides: TGTGCCAGCAGTCCCCCCGGGACAGGGGACCGACATACGCAGTATTTT.

Here the CDR3 reads CANSALREGFEQYF. CDR3 nucleotide sequence: TGTGCCAACTCAGCGTTGCGGGAGGGGTTCGAGCAGTACTTC. V is TRBV6-7 and J is TRBJ2-7; 9 nucleotides agree with TRBD2. TRBV6-7 is annotated as an ORF whose role is uncertain. V dropped 10 bases and J dropped 6; count of bases not matched to a gene: 13. CDR3 length: 14 residues.

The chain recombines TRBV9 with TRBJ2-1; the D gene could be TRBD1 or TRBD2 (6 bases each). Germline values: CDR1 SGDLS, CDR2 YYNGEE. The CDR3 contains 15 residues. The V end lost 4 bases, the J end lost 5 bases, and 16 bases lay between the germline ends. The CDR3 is CASSPRAGTNNEQFF. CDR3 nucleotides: TGTGCCAGCAGCCCTCGGGCGGGGACAAACAATGAGCAGTTCTTC.

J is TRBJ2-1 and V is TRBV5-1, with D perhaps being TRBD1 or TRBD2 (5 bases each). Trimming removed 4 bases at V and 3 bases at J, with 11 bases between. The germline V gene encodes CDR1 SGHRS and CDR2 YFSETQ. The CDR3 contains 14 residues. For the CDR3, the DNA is TGCGCCAGCAGCACGGGACGGAACTACAATGAGCAGTTCTTC. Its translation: CASSTGRNYNEQFF. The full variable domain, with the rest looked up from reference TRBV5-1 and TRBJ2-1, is KAGVTQTPRYLIKTRGQQVTLSCSPISGHRSVSWYQQTPGQGLQFLFEYFSETQRNKGNFPGRFSGRQFSNSRSEMNVSTLELGDSALYLCASSTGRNYNEQFFGPGTRLTVL.